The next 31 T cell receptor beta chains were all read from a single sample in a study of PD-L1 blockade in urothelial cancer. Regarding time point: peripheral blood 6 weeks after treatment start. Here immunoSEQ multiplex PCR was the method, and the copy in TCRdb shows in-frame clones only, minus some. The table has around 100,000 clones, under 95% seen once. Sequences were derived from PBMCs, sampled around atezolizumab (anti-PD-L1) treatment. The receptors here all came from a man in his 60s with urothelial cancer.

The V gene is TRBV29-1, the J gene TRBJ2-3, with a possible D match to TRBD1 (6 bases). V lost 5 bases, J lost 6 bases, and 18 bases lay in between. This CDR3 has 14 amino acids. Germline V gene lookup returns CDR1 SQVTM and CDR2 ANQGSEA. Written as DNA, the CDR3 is TGCAGCGTTTACTCAGCAGGGGCACGGGATACGCAGTATTTT. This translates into CSVYSAGARDTQYF.

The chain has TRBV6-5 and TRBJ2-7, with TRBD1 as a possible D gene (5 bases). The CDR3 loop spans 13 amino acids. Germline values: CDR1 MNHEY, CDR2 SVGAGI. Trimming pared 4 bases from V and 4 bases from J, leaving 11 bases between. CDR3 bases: TGTGCCAGCAGTTCCAGGGTGGGTTACGAGCAGTACTTC. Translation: CASSSRVGYEQYF.

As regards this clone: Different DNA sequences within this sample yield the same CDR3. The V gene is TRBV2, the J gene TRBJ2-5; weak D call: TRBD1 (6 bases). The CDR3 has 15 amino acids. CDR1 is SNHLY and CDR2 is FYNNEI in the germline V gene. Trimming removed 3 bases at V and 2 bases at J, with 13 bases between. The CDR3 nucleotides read TGTGCCAGCAGTGACCGCGGACAGTCGCAAGAGACCCAGTACTTC. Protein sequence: CASSDRGQSQETQYF.

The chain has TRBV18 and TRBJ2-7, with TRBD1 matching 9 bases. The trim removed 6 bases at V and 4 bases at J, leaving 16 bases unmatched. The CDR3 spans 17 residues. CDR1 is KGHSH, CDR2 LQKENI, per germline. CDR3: CASSQPELPGQGYEQYF. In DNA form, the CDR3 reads TGTGCCAGCTCCCAACCAGAGTTACCGGGACAGGGTTACGAGCAGTACTTC.

The CDR3 protein is CASSSLGLASRNTGELFF. CDR3 DNA sequence: TGTGCCAGCAGCTCCCTCGGACTAGCGAGCAGGAACACCGGGGAGCTGTTTTTT. The chain carries TRBV7-8 and TRBJ2-2; TRBD2 matches at 9 bases. Losses at the gene ends were 4 bases for V and 1 base for J; bases not matched to a gene: 10. This CDR3 is 18 amino acids long. Germline-derived CDR1 and CDR2 are SGHVS and FQNEAQ.

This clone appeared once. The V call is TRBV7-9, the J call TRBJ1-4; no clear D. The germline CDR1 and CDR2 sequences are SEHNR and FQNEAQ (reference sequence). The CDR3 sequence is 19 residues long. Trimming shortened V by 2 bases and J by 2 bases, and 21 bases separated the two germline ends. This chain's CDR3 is CASSLFLSRTDATNEKLFF. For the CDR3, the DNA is TGTGCCAGCAGCTTATTTCTCTCTCGAACTGATGCCACTAATGAAAAACTGTTTTTT.

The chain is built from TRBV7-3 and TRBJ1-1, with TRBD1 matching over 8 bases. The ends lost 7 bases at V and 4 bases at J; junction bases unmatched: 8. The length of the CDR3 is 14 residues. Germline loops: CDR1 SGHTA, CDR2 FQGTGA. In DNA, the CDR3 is TGTGCCAGCACTGATCAGGGGGCGCGCACTGAAGCTTTCTTT. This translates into CASTDQGARTEAFF.

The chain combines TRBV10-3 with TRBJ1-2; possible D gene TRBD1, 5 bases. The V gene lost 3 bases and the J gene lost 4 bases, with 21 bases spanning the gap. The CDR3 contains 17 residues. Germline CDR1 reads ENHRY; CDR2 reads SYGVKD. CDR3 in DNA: TGTGCCATCAGTGATAAGGGAGGAGCCAGCGGGGGCTATGGCTACACCTTC. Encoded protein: CAISDKGGASGGYGYTF.

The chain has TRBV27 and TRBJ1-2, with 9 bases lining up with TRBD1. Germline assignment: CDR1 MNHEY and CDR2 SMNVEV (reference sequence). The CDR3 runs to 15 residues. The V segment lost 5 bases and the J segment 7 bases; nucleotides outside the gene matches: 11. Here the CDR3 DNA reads TGTGCCAGCAGTCCGAACGGACAGGGGTATAGTGGCTACACCTTC. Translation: CASSPNGQGYSGYTF.

CDR3 protein: CASSTQGRATDTQYF. CDR3 bases: TGTGCCAGCAGCACCCAGGGGCGGGCCACAGATACGCAGTATTTT. This rearrangement joins TRBV5-8 to TRBJ2-3; the D gene is possibly TRBD1 (6 bases). This CDR3 has 15 amino acids. The germline V and J ends were trimmed by 4 bases and 2 bases, with 14 bases remaining between them. Per the germline V gene, CDR1 is SGHTS and CDR2 is YDEGEE. Filled out from reference TRBV5-8 and TRBJ2-3, the complete variable domain reads EAGVTQSPTHLIKTRGQQATLRCSPISGHTSVYWYQQALGLGLQFLLWYDEGEERNRGNFPPRFSGRQFPNYSSELNVNALELEDSALYLCASSTQGRATDTQYFGPGTRLTVL.

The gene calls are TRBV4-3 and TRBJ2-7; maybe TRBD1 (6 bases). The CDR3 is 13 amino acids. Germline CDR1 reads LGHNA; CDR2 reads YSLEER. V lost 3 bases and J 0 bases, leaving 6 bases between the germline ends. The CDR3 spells CASSQDSSYEQYF. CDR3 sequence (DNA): TGCGCCAGCAGCCAGGACAGCTCCTACGAGCAGTACTTC.

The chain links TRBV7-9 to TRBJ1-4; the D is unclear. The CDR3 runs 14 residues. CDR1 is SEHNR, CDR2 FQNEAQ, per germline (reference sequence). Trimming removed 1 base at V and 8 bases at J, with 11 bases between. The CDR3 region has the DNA TGTGCCAGCAGCTTAGAAGACTTCCAAGAAAAACTGTTTTTT. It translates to CASSLEDFQEKLFF.

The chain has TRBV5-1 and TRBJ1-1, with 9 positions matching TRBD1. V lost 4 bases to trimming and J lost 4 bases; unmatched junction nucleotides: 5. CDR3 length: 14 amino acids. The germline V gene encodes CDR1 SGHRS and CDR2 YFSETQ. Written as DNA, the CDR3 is TGCGCCAGCAGCGAGACAGGGGGTGGCACTGAAGCTTTCTTT. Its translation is CASSETGGGTEAFF.

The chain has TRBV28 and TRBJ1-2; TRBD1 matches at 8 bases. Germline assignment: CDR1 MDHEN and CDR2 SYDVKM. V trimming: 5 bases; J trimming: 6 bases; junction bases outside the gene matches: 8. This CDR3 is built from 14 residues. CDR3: CASSPGQAWDGYTF. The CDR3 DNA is TGTGCCAGCAGTCCGGGACAGGCGTGGGATGGCTACACCTTC.

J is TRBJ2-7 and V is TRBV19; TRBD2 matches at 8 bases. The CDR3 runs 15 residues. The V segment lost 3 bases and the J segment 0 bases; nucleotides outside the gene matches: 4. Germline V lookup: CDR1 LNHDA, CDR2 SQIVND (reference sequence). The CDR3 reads CASSMSLAASYEQYF. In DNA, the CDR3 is TGTGCCAGTAGTATGTCACTAGCGGCCTCCTACGAGCAGTACTTC. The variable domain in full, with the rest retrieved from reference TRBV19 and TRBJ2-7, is DGGITQSPKYLFRKEGQNVTLSCEQNLNHDAMYWYRQDPGQGLRLIYYSQIVNDFQKGDIAEGYSVSREKKESFPLTVTSAQKNPTAFYLCASSMSLAASYEQYFGPGTRLTVT.

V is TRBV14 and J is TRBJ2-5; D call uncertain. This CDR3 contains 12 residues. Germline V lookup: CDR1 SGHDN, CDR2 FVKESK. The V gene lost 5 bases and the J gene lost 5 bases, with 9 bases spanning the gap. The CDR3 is CASSGVEETQYF. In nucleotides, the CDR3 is TGTGCCAGCAGCGGTGTAGAGGAGACCCAGTACTTC.

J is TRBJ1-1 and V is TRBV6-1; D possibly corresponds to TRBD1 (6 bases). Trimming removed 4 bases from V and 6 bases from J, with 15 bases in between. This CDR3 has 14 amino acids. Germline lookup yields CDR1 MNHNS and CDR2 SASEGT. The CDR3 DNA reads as TGTGCCAGCAGTGGCAACCAGGGGAGAGCTGAAGCTTTCTTT. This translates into CASSGNQGRAEAFF.

The CDR3 is CAISRDFSYNEQFF. The DNA of the CDR3 is TGTGCCATCAGTAGAGATTTCTCCTACAATGAGCAGTTCTTC. V usage is TRBV10-3 and J usage is TRBJ2-1; D not resolved. With 5 bases removed from V and 0 bases from J, the gap between germline ends came to 8 bases. This CDR3 has 14 residues. Germline V lookup: CDR1 ENHRY, CDR2 SYGVKD.

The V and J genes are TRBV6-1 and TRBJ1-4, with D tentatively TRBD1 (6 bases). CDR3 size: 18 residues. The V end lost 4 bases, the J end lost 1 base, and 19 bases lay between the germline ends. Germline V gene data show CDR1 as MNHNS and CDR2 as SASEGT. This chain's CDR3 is CASSATGWDGGTNEKLFF. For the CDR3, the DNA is TGTGCCAGCAGTGCGACAGGCTGGGATGGGGGAACTAATGAAAAACTGTTTTTT.

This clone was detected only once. This CDR3 reads CASSLALGQGAYEQYF. CDR3 nucleotide sequence: TGTGCCAGCAGCTTGGCCCTAGGACAGGGGGCCTACGAGCAGTACTTC. The chain combines TRBV5-8 with TRBJ2-7; 10 positions match TRBD1. The CDR3 extends over 16 amino acids. V lost 0 bases, J lost 2 bases, and 5 bases stayed unmatched. Germline values: CDR1 SGHTS, CDR2 YDEGEE.

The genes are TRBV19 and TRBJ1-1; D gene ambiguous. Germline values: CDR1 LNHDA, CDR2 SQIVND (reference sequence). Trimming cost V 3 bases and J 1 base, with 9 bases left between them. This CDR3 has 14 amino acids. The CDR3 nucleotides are TGTGCCAGTAGTATTGAGCCGAGGAACACTGAAGCTTTCTTT. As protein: CASSIEPRNTEAFF.

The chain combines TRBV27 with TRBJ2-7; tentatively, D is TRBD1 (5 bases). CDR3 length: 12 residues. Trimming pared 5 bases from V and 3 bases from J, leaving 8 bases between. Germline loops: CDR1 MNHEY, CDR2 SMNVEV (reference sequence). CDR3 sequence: CASSTTGYEQYF. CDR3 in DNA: TGTGCCAGCAGTACAACAGGCTACGAGCAGTACTTC.

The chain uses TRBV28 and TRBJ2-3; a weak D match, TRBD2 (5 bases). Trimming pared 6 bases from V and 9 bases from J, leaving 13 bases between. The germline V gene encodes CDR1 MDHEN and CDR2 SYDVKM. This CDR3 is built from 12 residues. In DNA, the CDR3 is TGTGCCAGCAGGCAATCTAGCTCGACGCAGTATTTT. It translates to CASRQSSSTQYF.

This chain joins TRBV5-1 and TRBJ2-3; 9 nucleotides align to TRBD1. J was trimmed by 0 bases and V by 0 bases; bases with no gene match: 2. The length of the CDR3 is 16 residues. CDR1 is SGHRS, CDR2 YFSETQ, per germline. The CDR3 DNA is TGCGCCAGCAGCTTGGGGGGGACAGGGAGCACAGATACGCAGTATTTT. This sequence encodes CASSLGGTGSTDTQYF.

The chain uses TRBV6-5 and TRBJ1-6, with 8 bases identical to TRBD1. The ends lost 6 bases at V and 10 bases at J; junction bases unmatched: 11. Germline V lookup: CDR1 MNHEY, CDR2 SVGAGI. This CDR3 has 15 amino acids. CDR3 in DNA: TGTGCCAGCAGACCCACGACAGGGGTCGGCTCACCCCTCCACTTT. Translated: CASRPTTGVGSPLHF.

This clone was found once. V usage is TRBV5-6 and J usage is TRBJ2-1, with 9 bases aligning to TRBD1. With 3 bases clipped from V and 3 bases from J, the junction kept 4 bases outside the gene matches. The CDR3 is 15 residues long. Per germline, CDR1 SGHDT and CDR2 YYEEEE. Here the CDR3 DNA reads TGTGCCAGCAGCTCGGGACAGGGAGGCTACAATGAGCAGTTCTTC. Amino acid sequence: CASSSGQGGYNEQFF.

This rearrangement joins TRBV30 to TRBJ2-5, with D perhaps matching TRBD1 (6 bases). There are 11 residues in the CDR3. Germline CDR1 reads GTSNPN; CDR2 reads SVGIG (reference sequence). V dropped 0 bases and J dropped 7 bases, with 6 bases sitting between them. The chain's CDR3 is CAWSVGGTQYF. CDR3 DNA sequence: TGTGCCTGGAGTGTAGGGGGGACCCAGTACTTC.

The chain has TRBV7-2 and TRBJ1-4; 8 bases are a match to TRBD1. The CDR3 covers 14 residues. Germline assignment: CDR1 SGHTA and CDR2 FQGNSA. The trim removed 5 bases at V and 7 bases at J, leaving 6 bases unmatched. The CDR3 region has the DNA TGTGCCAGCAGCCCTCGGACAGGGTCTGAAAAACTGTTTTTT. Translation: CASSPRTGSEKLFF.

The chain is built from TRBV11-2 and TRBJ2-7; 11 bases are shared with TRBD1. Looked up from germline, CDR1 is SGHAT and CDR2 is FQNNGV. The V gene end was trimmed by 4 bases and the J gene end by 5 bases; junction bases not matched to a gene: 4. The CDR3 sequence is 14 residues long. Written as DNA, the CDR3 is TGTGCCAGCAGCTCGAGGACAGGGGGCAACGAGCAGTACTTC. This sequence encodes CASSSRTGGNEQYF.

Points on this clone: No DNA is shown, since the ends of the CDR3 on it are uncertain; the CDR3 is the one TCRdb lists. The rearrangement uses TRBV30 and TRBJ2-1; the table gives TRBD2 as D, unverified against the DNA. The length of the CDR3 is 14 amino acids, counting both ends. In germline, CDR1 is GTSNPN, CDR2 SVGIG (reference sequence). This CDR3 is CACTSSGGRDEQFF.

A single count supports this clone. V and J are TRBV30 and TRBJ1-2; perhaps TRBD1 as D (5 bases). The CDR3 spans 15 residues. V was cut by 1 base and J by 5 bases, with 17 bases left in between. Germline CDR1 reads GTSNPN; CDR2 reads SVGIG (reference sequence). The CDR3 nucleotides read TGTGCCTGGAGTGAAAATTGGGCCCCAGGGTATGGCTACACCTTC. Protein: CAWSENWAPGYGYTF. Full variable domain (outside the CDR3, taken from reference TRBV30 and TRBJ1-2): SQTIHQWPATLVQPVGSPLSLECTVEGTSNPNLYWYRQAAGRGLQLLFYSVGIGQISSEVPQNLSASRPQDRQFILSSKKLLLSDSGFYLCAWSENWAPGYGYTFGSGTRLTVV.